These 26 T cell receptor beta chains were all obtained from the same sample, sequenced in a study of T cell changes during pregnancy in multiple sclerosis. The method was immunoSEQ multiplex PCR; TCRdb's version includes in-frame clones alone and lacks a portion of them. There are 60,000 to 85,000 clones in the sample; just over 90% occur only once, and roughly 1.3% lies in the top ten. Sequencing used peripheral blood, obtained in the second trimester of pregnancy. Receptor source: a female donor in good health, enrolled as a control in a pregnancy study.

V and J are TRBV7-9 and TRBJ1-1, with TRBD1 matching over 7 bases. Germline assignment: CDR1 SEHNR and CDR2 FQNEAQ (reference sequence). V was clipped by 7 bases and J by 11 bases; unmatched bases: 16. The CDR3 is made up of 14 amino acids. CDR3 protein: CASNKVGTARMAFF. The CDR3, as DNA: TGTGCCAGCAACAAGGTAGGGACAGCGCGAATGGCTTTCTTT.

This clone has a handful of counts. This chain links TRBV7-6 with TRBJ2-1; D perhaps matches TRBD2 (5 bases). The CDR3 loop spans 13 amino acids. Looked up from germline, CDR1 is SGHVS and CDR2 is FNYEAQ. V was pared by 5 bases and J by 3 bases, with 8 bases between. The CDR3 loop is CASSPDFYNEQFF. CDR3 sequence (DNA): TGTGCCAGCAGCCCGGACTTCTACAATGAGCAGTTCTTC.

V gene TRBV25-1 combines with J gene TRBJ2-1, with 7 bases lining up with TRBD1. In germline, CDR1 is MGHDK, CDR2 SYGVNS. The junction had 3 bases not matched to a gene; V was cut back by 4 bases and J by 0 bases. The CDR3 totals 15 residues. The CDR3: CASSVDRSSYNEQFF. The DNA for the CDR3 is TGTGCCAGCAGTGTGGACAGGAGCTCCTACAATGAGCAGTTCTTC.

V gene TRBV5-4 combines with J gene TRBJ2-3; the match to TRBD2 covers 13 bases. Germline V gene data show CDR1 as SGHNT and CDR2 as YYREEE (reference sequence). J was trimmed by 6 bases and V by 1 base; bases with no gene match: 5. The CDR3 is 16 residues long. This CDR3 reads CASSLTSGRARDTQYF. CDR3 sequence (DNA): TGTGCCAGCAGCTTGACTAGCGGGAGGGCCAGGGATACGCAGTATTTT.

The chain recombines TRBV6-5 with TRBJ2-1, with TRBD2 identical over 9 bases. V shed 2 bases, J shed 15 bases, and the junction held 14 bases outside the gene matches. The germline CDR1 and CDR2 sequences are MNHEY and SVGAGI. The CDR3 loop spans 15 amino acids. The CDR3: CASSYGGGAKAEWFF. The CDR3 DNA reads TGTGCCAGCAGTTACGGCGGGGGGGCAAAGGCTGAATGGTTCTTC.

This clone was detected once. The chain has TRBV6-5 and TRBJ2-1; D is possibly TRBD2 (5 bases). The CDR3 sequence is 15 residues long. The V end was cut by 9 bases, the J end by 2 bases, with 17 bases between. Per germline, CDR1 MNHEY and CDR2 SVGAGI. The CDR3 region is CARTNPSGPYNEQFF. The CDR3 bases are TGTGCCAGGACGAACCCCAGCGGACCCTACAATGAGCAGTTCTTC.

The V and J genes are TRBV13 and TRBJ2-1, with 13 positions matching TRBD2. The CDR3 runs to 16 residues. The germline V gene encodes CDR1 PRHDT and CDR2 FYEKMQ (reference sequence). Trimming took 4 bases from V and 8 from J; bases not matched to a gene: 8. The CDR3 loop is CASSSKTSGGAYEQFF. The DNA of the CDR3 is TGTGCCAGCAGCTCAAAAACTAGCGGGGGGGCCTATGAGCAGTTCTTC.

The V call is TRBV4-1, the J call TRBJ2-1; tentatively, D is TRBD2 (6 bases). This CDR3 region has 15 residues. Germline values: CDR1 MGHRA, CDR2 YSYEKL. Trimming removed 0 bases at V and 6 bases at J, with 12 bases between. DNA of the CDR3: TGCGCCAGCAGCCAAGATGGAGGGGATGGCAATGAGCAGTTCTTC. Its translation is CASSQDGGDGNEQFF.

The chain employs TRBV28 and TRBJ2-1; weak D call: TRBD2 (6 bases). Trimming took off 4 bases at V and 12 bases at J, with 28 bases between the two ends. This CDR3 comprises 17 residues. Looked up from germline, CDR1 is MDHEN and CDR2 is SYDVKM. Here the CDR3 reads CASSSYPDYPVLVRQFF. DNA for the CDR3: TGTGCCAGCAGTTCCTACCCGGACTACCCCGTGTTGGTAAGGCAGTTCTTC.

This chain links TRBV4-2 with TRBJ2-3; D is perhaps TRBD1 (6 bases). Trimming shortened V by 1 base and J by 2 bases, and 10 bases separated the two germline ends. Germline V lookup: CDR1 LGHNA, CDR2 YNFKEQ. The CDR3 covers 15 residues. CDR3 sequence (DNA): TGTGCCAGCAGCCAAGCCCGGGACACCACAGATACGCAGTATTTT. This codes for CASSQARDTTDTQYF.

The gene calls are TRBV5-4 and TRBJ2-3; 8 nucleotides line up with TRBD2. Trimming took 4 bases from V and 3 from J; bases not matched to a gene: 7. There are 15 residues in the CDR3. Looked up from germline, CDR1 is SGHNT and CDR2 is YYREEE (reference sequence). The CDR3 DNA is TGTGCCAGCAGCCCAGGACTAGCAGGGACAGATACGCAGTATTTT. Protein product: CASSPGLAGTDTQYF.

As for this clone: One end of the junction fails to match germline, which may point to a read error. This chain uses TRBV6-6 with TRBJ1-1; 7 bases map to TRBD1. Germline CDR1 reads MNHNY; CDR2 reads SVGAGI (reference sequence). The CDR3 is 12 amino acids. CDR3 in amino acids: CASSGRDRELPF. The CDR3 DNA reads TGTGCCAGCAGTGGCCGAGACAGGGAACTCCCTTTT.

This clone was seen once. The CDR3 DNA is TGCGCCAGCAGCCCTAGGACAGGTGACGAGCAGTACTTC. This encodes CASSPRTGDEQYF. This rearrangement joins TRBV4-3 to TRBJ2-7; TRBD1 matches 7 bases. Germline V gene sequence: CDR1 LGHNA, CDR2 YSLEER. The V gene end was trimmed by 4 bases and the J gene end by 5 bases; junction bases not matched to a gene: 5. This CDR3 region has 13 residues.

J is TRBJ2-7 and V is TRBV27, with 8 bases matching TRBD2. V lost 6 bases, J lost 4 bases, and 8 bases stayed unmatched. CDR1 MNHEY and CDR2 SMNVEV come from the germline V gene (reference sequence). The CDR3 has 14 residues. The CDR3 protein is CASSGYSGSYEQYF. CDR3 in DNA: TGTGCCAGCAGCGGCTACAGCGGGAGTTACGAGCAGTACTTC.

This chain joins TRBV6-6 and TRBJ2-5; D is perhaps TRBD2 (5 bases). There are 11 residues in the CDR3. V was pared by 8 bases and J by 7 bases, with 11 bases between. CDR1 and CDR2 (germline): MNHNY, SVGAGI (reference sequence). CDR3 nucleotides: TGTGCCAGCGTCTATGAGGGGACCCAGTACTTC. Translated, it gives CASVYEGTQYF.

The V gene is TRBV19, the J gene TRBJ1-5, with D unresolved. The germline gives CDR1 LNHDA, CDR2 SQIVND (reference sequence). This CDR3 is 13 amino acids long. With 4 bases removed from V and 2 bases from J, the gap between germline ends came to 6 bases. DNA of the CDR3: TGTGCCAGTAGTAAGTCAGGCAATCAGCCCCAGCATTTT. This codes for CASSKSGNQPQHF.

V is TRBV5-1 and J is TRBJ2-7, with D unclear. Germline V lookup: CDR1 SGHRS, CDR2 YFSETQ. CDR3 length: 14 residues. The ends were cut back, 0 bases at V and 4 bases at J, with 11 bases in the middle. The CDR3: CASSLGPDSYEQYF. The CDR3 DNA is TGCGCCAGCAGCTTGGGGCCTGACTCGTACGAGCAGTACTTC.

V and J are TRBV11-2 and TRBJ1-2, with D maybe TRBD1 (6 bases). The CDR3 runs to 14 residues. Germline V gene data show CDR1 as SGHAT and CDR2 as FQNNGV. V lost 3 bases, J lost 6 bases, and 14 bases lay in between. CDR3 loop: CASSFPRQVNGYTF. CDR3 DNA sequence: TGTGCCAGCAGCTTTCCGAGACAGGTCAATGGCTACACCTTC.

The CDR3 sequence is CASSEPHRGLEKLFF. The DNA for the CDR3 is TGTGCCAGCAGTGAACCCCACAGGGGACTGGAAAAACTGTTTTTT. V usage is TRBV6-1 and J usage is TRBJ1-4, with 7 bases matching TRBD1. After removal of 2 bases from V and 8 bases from J, the junction contained 8 bases not matched to a gene. The CDR3 extends over 15 amino acids. Germline V gene data show CDR1 as MNHNS and CDR2 as SASEGT.

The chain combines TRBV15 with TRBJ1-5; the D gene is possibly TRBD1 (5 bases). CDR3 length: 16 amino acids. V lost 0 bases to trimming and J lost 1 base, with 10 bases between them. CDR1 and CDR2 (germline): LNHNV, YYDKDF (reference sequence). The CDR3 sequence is CATSREGGVSNQPQHF. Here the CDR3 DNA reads TGTGCCACCAGCAGAGAGGGAGGGGTAAGCAATCAGCCCCAGCATTTT.

CDR3 residues: CASSYPSSGNTIYF. The CDR3 nucleotides are TGTGCCAGCAGTTACCCCAGCTCTGGAAACACCATATATTTT. This chain joins TRBV6-5 and TRBJ1-3; D gene uncertain. CDR1 is MNHEY and CDR2 is SVGAGI in the germline V gene. V lost 2 bases and J 0 bases, leaving 5 bases between the germline ends. The CDR3 totals 14 residues.

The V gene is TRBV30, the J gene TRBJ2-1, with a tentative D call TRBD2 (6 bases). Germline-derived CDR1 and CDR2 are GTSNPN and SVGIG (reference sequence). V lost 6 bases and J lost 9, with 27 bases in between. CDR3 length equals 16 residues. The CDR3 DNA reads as TGTGCCTGCCCCAGCAGGGCGGGAATGGGCTCCGGTGAGCAGTTCTTC. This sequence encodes CACPSRAGMGSGEQFF. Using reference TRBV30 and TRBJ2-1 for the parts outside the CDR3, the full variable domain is SQTIHQWPATLVQPVGSPLSLECTVEGTSNPNLYWYRQAAGRGLQLLFYSVGIGQISSEVPQNLSASRPQDRQFILSSKKLLLSDSGFYLCACPSRAGMGSGEQFFGPGTRLTVL.

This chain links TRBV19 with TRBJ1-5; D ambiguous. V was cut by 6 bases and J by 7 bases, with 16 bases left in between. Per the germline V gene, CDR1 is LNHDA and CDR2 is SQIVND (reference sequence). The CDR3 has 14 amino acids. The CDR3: CASSRILQEQPQHF. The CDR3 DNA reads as TGTGCCAGTAGCAGGATCCTTCAAGAACAGCCCCAGCATTTT.

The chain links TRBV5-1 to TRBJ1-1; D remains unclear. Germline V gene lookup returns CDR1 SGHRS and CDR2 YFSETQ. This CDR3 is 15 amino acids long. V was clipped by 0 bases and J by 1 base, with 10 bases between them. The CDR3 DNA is TGCGCCAGCAGCTTGGTCGGACGGGAGAACACTGAAGCTTTCTTT. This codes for CASSLVGRENTEAFF.

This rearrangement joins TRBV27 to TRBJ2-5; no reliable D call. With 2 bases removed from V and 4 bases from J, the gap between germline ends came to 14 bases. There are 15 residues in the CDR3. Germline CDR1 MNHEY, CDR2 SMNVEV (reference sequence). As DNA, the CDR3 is TGTGCCAGCAGTTTAACCCCGGAGATTCTAGAGACCCAGTACTTC. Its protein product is CASSLTPEILETQYF.

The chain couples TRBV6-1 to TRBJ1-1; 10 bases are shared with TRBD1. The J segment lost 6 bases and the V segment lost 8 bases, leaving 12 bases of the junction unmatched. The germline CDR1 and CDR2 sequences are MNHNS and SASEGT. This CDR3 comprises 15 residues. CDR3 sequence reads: CASGATGGLNAEAFF. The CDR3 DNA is TGTGCCAGCGGGGCGACAGGGGGCTTGAATGCTGAAGCTTTCTTT.